This T cell receptor beta chain came from a study of cytomegalovirus exposure and HLA in healthy donors. TCRdb keeps only in-frame clones here, not all; method: immunoSEQ multiplex PCR. The repertoire holds approximately 270,000 clones, with nearly 90% as singletons. Study observations and caveats: Associated with cytomegalovirus, according to the listing, were 150 to 200 TCR beta chains. Most TCR sequences proved rare, with some public TCRs found in many donors.

Worth noting for this clone: Its antigen is still unknown.

This receptor was identified in a woman aged 18-29 years in good health and CMV-seronegative. Sample: PBMCs.

CDR3 sequence: CASSQPTTYEQYF. CDR3 DNA sequence: TGCGCCAGCAGCCAACCGACTACCTACGAGCAGTACTTC. V is TRBV4-1 and J is TRBJ2-7; D is perhaps TRBD2 (5 bases). Germline V lookup: CDR1 MGHRA, CDR2 YSYEKL. The CDR3 runs 13 residues. Trimming took off 2 bases at V and 2 bases at J, with 7 bases between the two ends.